This TCR beta chain was sequenced in a study of blood T cell repertoires in COVID-19. The table came from immunoSEQ multiplex PCR; TCRdb's copy has only in-frame clones and leaves some out. This table has about 240,000 clones, roughly nine tenths appearing once. The germline V gene has CDR1 LGHDT and CDR2 YNNKEL (reference sequence). The CDR3 loop spans 17 amino acids. The V and J ends lost 0 bases and 5 bases, in that order; junction bases with no gene match: 12. The sequenced material came from peripheral blood. The TCR was taken from a man in his sixties who had recovered from COVID-19. The chain employs TRBV3-1 (or the pseudogene TRBV3-2) and TRBJ1-2, with TRBD1 matching over 7 bases. The CDR3 nucleotides read TGTGCCAGCAGCCAAGAGGCGTGGACAGGAGGCGTGTATGGCTACACCTTC. Translated, it gives CASSQEAWTGGVYGYTF.